This entry describes one TCR beta chain. The data were produced by immunoSEQ multiplex PCR, yet TCRdb's version contains in-frame clones alone and is incomplete. This sample has about 400,000 clones, with 85% to 90% found just once. CDR1 and CDR2 from the germline V gene are GTSNPN and SVGIG (reference sequence). The CDR3 sequence is 13 residues long. V was cut by 8 bases and J by 1 base, with 14 bases left in between. Participants had their cohort set by participant-reported clinical history. The recovered donors of Cohort 3 showed two negative PCRs, clearance, or symptom resolution. The data stem from a study of blood T cell repertoires in COVID-19.

This clonotype was obtained from a woman aged 25 to 39 who had recovered from COVID-19. Input material: PBMCs or T cells enriched from blood (not recorded which). V gene TRBV30 combines with J gene TRBJ1-1, with D hard to call. CDR3 sequence reads: CAGGVEGNTEAFF. The DNA for the CDR3 is TGTGCCGGAGGCGTAGAGGGGAACACTGAAGCTTTCTTT.